The 19 T cell receptor beta chains in this list originate from one sample, sequenced in a study of beta chain features in type 1 diabetes. Since all of the isolated RNA was reverse transcribed, expressed TCRB transcripts were what got sequenced. TCRdb keeps only in-frame clones here, not all; method: immunoSEQ multiplex PCR. The sample shows about 320,000 clones, 14% of them seen only once. Specimen: central memory CD4+ T cells from blood. Every receptor here comes from a man aged 25 to 45 in good health.

This clone was seen many times. The gene calls are TRBV18 and TRBJ1-3; D uncertain. This CDR3 has 13 residues. Trimming took 5 bases from V and 0 from J, leaving 5 bases between them. Germline values: CDR1 KGHSH, CDR2 LQKENI. The chain's CDR3 is CASSDISGNTIYF. CDR3 in DNA: TGTGCCAGCTCAGACATCTCTGGAAACACCATATATTTT.

This clone turned up a few times. The CDR3 sequence is CASSPRLAPSSYNEQFF. CDR3 coding DNA: TGTGCCAGCAGCCCCAGACTAGCCCCTTCGTCCTACAATGAGCAGTTCTTC. The chain recombines TRBV9 with TRBJ2-1; 7 nucleotides align to TRBD2. Germline CDR1 is SGDLS and CDR2 is YYNGEE. This CDR3 comprises 17 residues. The V segment lost 4 bases and the J segment 1 base; nucleotides outside the gene matches: 11. Combining the CDR3 with reference TRBV9 and TRBJ2-1 gives the whole variable domain DSGVTQTPKHLITATGQRVTLRCSPRSGDLSVYWYQQSLDQGLQFLIQYYNGEERAKGNILERFSAQQFPDLHSELNLSSLELGDSALYFCASSPRLAPSSYNEQFFGPGTRLTVL.

The chain recombines TRBV5-5 with TRBJ2-5; 12 bases align to TRBD1. Trimming at V came to 3 bases and at J to 4 bases, leaving 7 bases not matched to a gene. The CDR3 has 16 residues. CDR1 is SGHKS and CDR2 is YYEKEE in the germline V gene (reference sequence). The DNA for the CDR3 is TGTGCCAGCAGCTCGCCGGGACAGGGGGCCGGAGAGACCCAGTACTTC. This codes for CASSSPGQGAGETQYF.

J is TRBJ2-3 and V is TRBV6-5; D is uncertain. The germline V gene encodes CDR1 MNHEY and CDR2 SVGAGI. The V end was cut by 6 bases, the J end by 0 bases, with 10 bases between. There are 14 residues in the CDR3. The CDR3 DNA sequence: TGTGCCAGCAGCCCCGTTAGTAGCACAGATACGCAGTATTTT. Amino acids: CASSPVSSTDTQYF.

J is TRBJ1-1 and V is TRBV25-1; tentative D call: TRBD1 (6 bases). The CDR3 has 13 amino acids. V lost 1 base to trimming and J lost 10 bases, with 13 bases between them. Germline values: CDR1 MGHDK, CDR2 SYGVNS. This CDR3 is CASSELGARGAFF. In nucleotides, the CDR3 is TGTGCCAGCAGTGAATTGGGGGCCCGGGGAGCTTTCTTT.

This sequence joins TRBV7-3 and TRBJ2-7; 12 bases agree with TRBD2. V lost 6 bases and J lost 6; bases outside the gene matches: 15. CDR1 SGHTA and CDR2 FQGTGA come from the germline V gene. The CDR3 contains 17 residues. CDR3 protein: CASRRTGSLAGGGEQYV. The CDR3 DNA sequence: TGTGCCAGCAGACGGACAGGGAGCCTAGCGGGAGGGGGCGAGCAGTACGTC.

The chain recombines TRBV7-6 with TRBJ2-5; 8 bases match TRBD2. Germline trimming cut 4 bases from V and 5 bases from J; bases unmatched to any gene: 9. From germline, CDR1 is SGHVS and CDR2 FNYEAQ. This CDR3 has 15 amino acids. In DNA, the CDR3 is TGTGCCAGCAGCTCCTTGGGACTAGTCCTGGAGACCCAGTACTTC. This codes for CASSSLGLVLETQYF.

This clone was recorded a few times. The chain employs TRBV10-2 and TRBJ1-2; D is unclear. Germline CDR1 WSHSY, CDR2 SAAADI. The CDR3 runs to 12 residues. Trimming removed 0 bases at V and 7 bases at J, with 6 bases between. CDR3 residues: CASSESSGGYTF. Written as DNA, the CDR3 is TGCGCCAGCAGTGAGTCGTCGGGTGGCTACACCTTC.

In its sample, this clone was seen a few times. The rearrangement links TRBV12-5 to TRBJ1-5, with D maybe TRBD1 (5 bases). V was cut by 5 bases and J by 7 bases, with 15 bases left in between. Germline-derived CDR1 and CDR2 are LGHNT and FRNRAP. The CDR3 consists of 14 residues. Written as DNA, the CDR3 is TGTGCTAGTGGTACCCGGGGGTCGGGCCAGCCCCAGCATTTT. The encoded protein is CASGTRGSGQPQHF.

This clone was detected only a few times. The chain recombines TRBV7-3 with TRBJ2-1; tentatively, D is TRBD1 or TRBD2 (5 bases each). Germline lookup yields CDR1 SGHTA and CDR2 FQGTGA. The CDR3 contains 18 residues. Trimming took 2 bases from V and 2 from J, leaving 19 bases between them. Here the CDR3 reads CASSLGPSVGTPYNEQFF. DNA for the CDR3: TGTGCCAGCAGCTTAGGGCCCTCGGTCGGGACGCCCTACAATGAGCAGTTCTTC.

The table lists this clone with a few counts. The chain recombines TRBV4-1 with TRBJ2-7; D is uncertain. This CDR3 comprises 11 residues. V was pared by 3 bases and J by 5 bases, with 5 bases between. In germline, CDR1 is MGHRA, CDR2 YSYEKL. The CDR3 sequence is CASSQDDEQYV. The CDR3 nucleotides read TGCGCCAGCAGCCAGGACGACGAGCAGTACGTC.

J is TRBJ2-3 and V is TRBV14; D is unresolved. The V gene's germline CDR1 is SGHDN and CDR2 FVKESK. The CDR3 has 15 amino acids. The V end lost 0 bases, the J end lost 5 bases, and 12 bases lay between the germline ends. The CDR3 loop is CASSQDRPFQDTQYF. CDR3 bases: TGTGCCAGCAGCCAAGATAGGCCCTTCCAAGATACGCAGTATTTT.

This chain connects TRBV11-2 to TRBJ2-5; D is unresolved. V was trimmed by 3 bases and J by 2 bases, leaving 10 bases between them. This CDR3 region has 14 residues. Germline V gene data show CDR1 as SGHAT and CDR2 as FQNNGV. CDR3 coding DNA: TGTGCCAGCAGCTTTAGGGTCGGTCAAGAGACCCAGTACTTC. Translation gives CASSFRVGQETQYF.

This clone was detected a few times. V usage is TRBV19 and J usage is TRBJ1-5, with 7 bases aligning to TRBD1. Germline-derived CDR1 and CDR2 are LNHDA and SQIVND (reference sequence). The CDR3 covers 14 residues. Unmatched junction bases numbered 9, after V lost 7 bases and J lost 6 bases. The CDR3 sequence is CASKIGTEGQPQHF. CDR3 nucleotides: TGTGCCAGTAAAATCGGGACAGAAGGTCAGCCCCAGCATTTT.

This clone has only a few counts. An end of the junction differs from the germline gene, which may be a read error. V is TRBV7-8 and J is TRBJ2-3, with 10 bases identical to TRBD2. The length of the CDR3 is 15 residues. From germline, CDR1 is SGHVS and CDR2 FQNEAQ. The CDR3 DNA follows: TGTGCCAGCAGCCTAGCGGGAGCGAGCCCAGATACGCAGTATTTT. This encodes CASSLAGASPDTQYF.

As concerns this clone: This likely stems from a read error, as it lies one base from a far larger clone. This specimen includes other DNA sequences encoding the same CDR3. This chain joins TRBV11-3 and TRBJ2-5, with D hard to call. The CDR3 runs to 11 residues. Per germline, CDR1 SGHNT and CDR2 YENEEA. Trimming left V 2 bases short and J 4 bases short, with 2 bases between. CDR3 in amino acids: CASSLRETQYF. In nucleotides, the CDR3 is TGTGCCAGCAGCTTAAGAGAGACCCAGTACTTC.

Worth noting for this clone: This sample also contains other DNA sequences that code for the same CDR3. This chain links TRBV7-2 with TRBJ1-1; perhaps TRBD1 as D (5 bases). With 2 bases removed from V and 3 bases from J, the gap between germline ends came to 10 bases. This CDR3 contains 14 residues. CDR1 and CDR2 (germline): SGHTA, FQGNSA. CDR3 in amino acids: CASSLQGGDTEAFF. The CDR3 DNA is TGTGCCAGCAGCTTACAGGGAGGTGACACTGAAGCTTTCTTT.

This clone turned up a few times. The rearrangement joins TRBV7-6 to TRBJ1-3; the D is unclear. Trimming removed 5 bases at V and 0 bases at J, with 8 bases between. The CDR3 extends over 14 amino acids. Germline CDR1 is SGHVS and CDR2 is FNYEAQ. DNA of the CDR3: TGTGCCAGCAGCCAAATAGACTCTGGAAACACCATATATTTT. This translates into CASSQIDSGNTIYF.

This clone has just a few counts. The J gene is TRBJ2-1, the V gene TRBV4-1, with D tentatively TRBD1 (5 bases). Trimming pared 0 bases from V and 7 bases from J, leaving 16 bases between. The germline gives CDR1 MGHRA, CDR2 YSYEKL. The CDR3 contains 16 residues. Here the CDR3 DNA reads TGCGCCAGCAGCCAAGAAGGGCAGGGTACACGAAATGAGCAGTTCTTC. Translated, it gives CASSQEGQGTRNEQFF.